This entry concerns a single T cell receptor beta chain. This clone was seen a few times. Its target antigen remains unknown. No clone much larger than this one lies a single base away; base qualities are absent. This sample is drawn from a study of blood T cell repertoires in COVID-19 (dated by TCRdb to between 2020 and 2021). Turning to the overall study: Samples from collaborators originated in the United States, Italy and Spain and spanned both the acute and convalescent phases of COVID-19. The prospective study material was composed of cDNA or gDNA derived from T cells, B-cell-depleted T cells, or PBMCs. The dataset comprised deeply sampled blood TCRbeta repertoires from subjects exposed to, actively infected with, or recovered from COVID-19. The repertoires were made available in a free public database intended to serve as a resource for research on the immune response to SARS-CoV-2. Samples came from the ongoing ImmuneRACE study (first 160 participants) plus 1,254 subjects from 6 global collaborators. A de-identified subject ID, COVID-19 status, age in years and sex were almost always included in the sample metadata. Where available, HLA class I and class II types were obtained from metadata supplied by the sample provider rather than from assay-based typing.

Inclusive of the bounding cysteine and phenylalanine, the CDR3 is 15 residues long. Just CDR3 DNA is preserved here, 45 bases in frame from base 1. Based on the germline V gene, the CDR1 and CDR2 sequences are SGHDT and YYEEEE. The germline ends are 15 bases apart after V is trimmed by 4 bases and J by 5 bases. TCRbeta CDR3 regions were amplified from genomic DNA by means of the immunoSEQ Assay, a bias-controlled multiplex PCR. The authors processed their data as follows. Within the assay, amplification of reference gene primers was used to estimate how many nucleated cells each sample contained. To quantify the absolute abundance of each unique TCRbeta CDR3 rearrangement, sequence reads were collapsed and filtered. For each sample, productive Simpson clonality was calculated by taking the square root of Simpson's diversity index across productive rearrangements. Here the immuneACCESS table is served through TCRdb, limited to in-frame sequences with V and J called. Missing clones are a known gap in these copies; in checked studies unresolved V genes cover under half, and the rest lacks a known reason. V and J calls and clone size are copied from that table; D and trimming were computed from the DNA. The table for this sample lists 65,000 or so clones; approximately 80% of them were counted only once. Of the sample, about 25% is held by the ten largest clones.

Whole blood was collected in K2EDTA tubes by collaborating institutions according to the institutions' own protocols. For TCRbeta analysis, collaborator samples were shipped as frozen whole blood, as isolated PBMCs, or as DNA extracted from either sample type. Here is what the overall study found, with its caveats: How much clinical and demographic metadata was included differed by source and by participant, and the metadata was provided uncurated.

The receptor comes from a human donor in a cohort sampled during active COVID-19. The specimen was peripheral blood. The sequence links TRBV5-6 to TRBJ2-2; a tentative D match to TRBD2 spans 5 bases. The CDR3 protein is CASSRKLRGTGELFF. The sequenced DNA: TGTGCCAGCAGCCGAAAGTTACGGGGAACCGGGGAGCTGTTTTTT.